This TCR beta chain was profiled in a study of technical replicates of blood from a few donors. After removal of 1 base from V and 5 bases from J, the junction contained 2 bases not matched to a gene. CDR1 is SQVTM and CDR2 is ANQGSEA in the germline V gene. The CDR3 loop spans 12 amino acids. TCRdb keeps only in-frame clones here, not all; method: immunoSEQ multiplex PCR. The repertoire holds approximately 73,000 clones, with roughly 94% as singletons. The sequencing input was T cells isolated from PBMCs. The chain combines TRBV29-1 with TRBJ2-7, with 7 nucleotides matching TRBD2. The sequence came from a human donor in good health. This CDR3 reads CSVEGTSDEQYF. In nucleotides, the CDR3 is TGCAGCGTTGAAGGGACTAGTGACGAGCAGTACTTC.